These 23 T cell receptor beta chains came from one sample sequenced in a study of blood T cell repertoires in COVID-19. TCRdb's copy holds only in-frame clones and misses some; the assay was immunoSEQ multiplex PCR. The data show approximately 260,000 clones, with about 93% seen just once and 1.9% held by the top ten. The sequenced sample consisted of PBMCs or T cells enriched from blood (not recorded which). Receptor source: a woman younger than 30 who had recovered from COVID-19.

The genes are TRBV28 and TRBJ1-2, with 9 bases matching TRBD1. Trimming removed 6 bases from V and 5 bases from J; junction bases left unmatched: 7. The CDR3 runs 14 residues. Looked up from germline, CDR1 is MDHEN and CDR2 is SYDVKM. For the CDR3, the DNA is TGTGCCAGCAGGAGGACAGGGGAAGGGTATGGCTACACCTTC. Protein product: CASRRTGEGYGYTF.

V usage is TRBV28 and J usage is TRBJ2-3, with D maybe TRBD2 (5 bases). From germline, CDR1 is MDHEN and CDR2 SYDVKM. The V and J ends lost 4 bases and 4 bases respectively, with 15 bases between them. The CDR3 consists of 15 residues. In DNA, the CDR3 is TGTGCCAGCAGTTGGCTCGGGATTCGGGCAGATACGCAGTATTTT. The encoded protein is CASSWLGIRADTQYF.

This sequence joins TRBV4-1 and TRBJ1-3; TRBD1 agrees at 7 bases. CDR3 length: 16 amino acids. J lost 0 bases, V lost 2 bases, and 4 bases had no gene match. Germline V lookup: CDR1 MGHRA, CDR2 YSYEKL. The CDR3, as DNA: TGCGCCAGCAGCCAATTGAACAGGGGCTCTGGAAACACCATATATTTT. Translation gives CASSQLNRGSGNTIYF.

The CDR3 protein is CASSSRTGGHYNEQFF. CDR3 sequence (DNA): TGTGCCAGCAGCTCCAGGACAGGGGGCCACTACAATGAGCAGTTCTTC. The rearrangement links TRBV5-4 to TRBJ2-1, with 11 positions matching TRBD1. The germline gives CDR1 SGHNT, CDR2 YYREEE (reference sequence). The CDR3 runs 16 residues. Trimming removed 3 bases from V and 3 bases from J; junction bases left unmatched: 5.

This clone has only one observation. The chain recombines TRBV7-9 with TRBJ1-1; D ambiguous. V was shortened by 5 bases and J by 10 bases, with 17 bases between the two germline ends. CDR3 length: 13 residues. Germline values: CDR1 SEHNR, CDR2 FQNEAQ (reference sequence). CDR3 amino acids: CASSLEEISGAFF. DNA for the CDR3: TGTGCCAGCAGCCTGGAGGAGATAAGTGGAGCTTTCTTT.

The genes are TRBV18 and TRBJ2-3; 7 nucleotides align to TRBD1. V was clipped by 4 bases and J by 3 bases; unmatched bases: 4. Germline V gene sequence: CDR1 KGHSH, CDR2 LQKENI. This CDR3 has 14 residues. The CDR3 reads CASSQGALTDTQYF. Written as DNA, the CDR3 is TGTGCCAGCTCACAGGGGGCTTTGACAGATACGCAGTATTTT.

The V call is TRBV28, the J call TRBJ2-1; TRBD2 aligns across 11 bases. V was clipped by 6 bases and J by 2 bases; unmatched bases: 9. CDR3 length: 17 amino acids. The germline gives CDR1 MDHEN, CDR2 SYDVKM. The DNA of the CDR3 is TGTGCCAGCAGAAAATCGGGACTAGCGGATACCTACAATGAGCAGTTCTTC. Its protein is CASRKSGLADTYNEQFF.

V and J are TRBV19 and TRBJ2-1, with 9 bases identical to TRBD2. Trimming removed 6 bases from V and 7 bases from J; junction bases left unmatched: 13. The CDR3 is 16 residues long. CDR1 is LNHDA, CDR2 SQIVND, per germline (reference sequence). CDR3 loop: CASSQPVLAGFNEQFF. In DNA form, the CDR3 reads TGTGCCAGTAGCCAACCCGTCCTAGCGGGGTTTAATGAGCAGTTCTTC.

The V call is TRBV6-5, the J call TRBJ2-1; D may be TRBD2 (5 bases). Germline loops: CDR1 MNHEY, CDR2 SVGAGI. Trimming took off 6 bases at V and 9 bases at J, with 12 bases between the two ends. This CDR3 spans 12 amino acids. The CDR3 reads CASSSLGGEQFF. The CDR3 region has the DNA TGTGCCAGCAGCTCCCTAGGAGGTGAGCAGTTCTTC.

J is TRBJ2-7 and V is TRBV7-3; TRBD1 is a possible D gene (5 bases). Trimming took 5 bases from V and 7 from J, leaving 18 bases between them. The CDR3 length is 14 residues. Germline V gene data show CDR1 as SGHTA and CDR2 as FQGTGA. The CDR3: CASSPGVGAGEQYF. The CDR3 DNA is TGTGCCAGCAGCCCCGGAGTAGGGGCAGGGGAGCAGTACTTC.

This clone was seen once. This chain joins TRBV3-1 (or the pseudogene TRBV3-2) and TRBJ2-5; weak D call: TRBD2 (6 bases). CDR3 length: 17 residues. Per germline, CDR1 LGHDT and CDR2 YNNKEL (reference sequence). The V end was cut by 4 bases, the J end by 7 bases, with 25 bases between. The CDR3 nucleotides read TGTGCCAGCAGCCCGTCGGGTGGCGGGGCCGTGCAGGGGACCCAGTACTTC. This gives the protein CASSPSGGGAVQGTQYF.

This chain joins TRBV28 and TRBJ1-1; D is uncertain. The CDR3 is 14 residues long. The V gene lost 3 bases and the J gene lost 5 bases, with 13 bases spanning the gap. Germline-derived CDR1 and CDR2 are MDHEN and SYDVKM. The CDR3 spells CASSLMAGKTEAFF. CDR3 nucleotides: TGTGCCAGCAGTTTGATGGCAGGAAAGACTGAAGCTTTCTTT.

The chain links TRBV7-3 to TRBJ2-1, with 8 positions matching TRBD2. Germline lookup yields CDR1 SGHTA and CDR2 FQGTGA. V lost 2 bases and J lost 3; bases outside the gene matches: 3. The CDR3 sequence is 15 residues long. CDR3 in amino acids: CASSLLTSDYNEQFF. The DNA for the CDR3 is TGTGCCAGCAGCTTACTGACTAGCGACTACAATGAGCAGTTCTTC.

J is TRBJ2-7 and V is TRBV9, with D perhaps matching TRBD2 (6 bases). Germline V gene lookup returns CDR1 SGDLS and CDR2 YYNGEE. The CDR3 totals 14 residues. Trimming stripped 0 bases from V and 4 bases from J, with 11 bases between. CDR3: CASSVGSGGYEQYF. Here the CDR3 DNA reads TGTGCCAGCAGCGTAGGATCTGGGGGGTACGAGCAGTACTTC.

This chain uses TRBV5-4 with TRBJ2-1, with 7 bases identical to TRBD2. The germline V gene has CDR1 SGHNT and CDR2 YYREEE (reference sequence). The CDR3 consists of 15 residues. After removal of 0 bases from V and 4 bases from J, the junction contained 4 bases not matched to a gene. As DNA, the CDR3 is TGTGCCAGCAGCTTGGGGACTAGGGATTACAATGAGCAGTTCTTC. Protein sequence: CASSLGTRDYNEQFF.

The V call is TRBV9, the J call TRBJ1-3; no clear D gene. The CDR3 contains 15 residues. Trimming removed 3 bases from V and 0 bases from J, with 10 bases in between. CDR1 is SGDLS and CDR2 is YYNGEE in the germline V gene. The CDR3 DNA reads as TGTGCCAGCAGCGCGGACTCAGACTCTGGAAACACCATATATTTT. This gives the protein CASSADSDSGNTIYF.

V and J are TRBV4-1 and TRBJ1-5; D uncertain. Germline V lookup: CDR1 MGHRA, CDR2 YSYEKL. V lost 1 base, J lost 5 bases, and 33 bases lay in between. The CDR3 spans 22 residues. The CDR3 loop is CASSQAPFAGARGSLRYQPQHF. In nucleotides, the CDR3 is TGCGCCAGCAGCCAAGCCCCGTTTGCGGGAGCCCGTGGTTCTCTTCGGTATCAGCCCCAGCATTTT.

The chain employs TRBV18 and TRBJ1-1; TRBD1 aligns across 7 bases. CDR1 and CDR2 (germline): KGHSH, LQKENI. This CDR3 is built from 14 residues. The ends lost 4 bases at V and 4 bases at J; junction bases unmatched: 6. CDR3 sequence reads: CASSLTRDSTEAFF. The CDR3 DNA follows: TGTGCCAGCTCACTTACCCGGGACAGCACTGAAGCTTTCTTT. The whole variable domain, remainder taken from reference TRBV18 and TRBJ1-1, is NAGVMQNPRHLVRRRGQEARLRCSPMKGHSHVYWYRQLPEEGLKFMVYLQKENIIDESGMPKERFSAEFPKEGPSILRIQQVVRGDSAAYFCASSLTRDSTEAFFGQGTRLTVV.

The V gene is TRBV11-3, the J gene TRBJ2-1; the D is unclear. The V end was cut by 4 bases, the J end by 3 bases, with 7 bases between. The CDR3 is 13 amino acids. Germline CDR1 and CDR2: SGHNT and YENEEA. CDR3 sequence reads: CASSSPSYNEQFF. CDR3 bases: TGTGCCAGCAGCTCCCCTAGCTACAATGAGCAGTTCTTC.

This clone was picked up a small number of times. The rearrangement uses TRBV10-3 and TRBJ1-2, with 7 bases aligning to TRBD1. This CDR3 has 16 residues. Trimming cost V 6 bases and J 6 bases; bases outside gene matches: 16. Looked up from germline, CDR1 is ENHRY and CDR2 is SYGVKD. CDR3 protein: CAIRQAGTDPKDGYTF. The CDR3 nucleotides are TGTGCCATCAGGCAAGCCGGGACAGACCCCAAGGATGGCTACACCTTC.

This clone came up once. The chain is built from TRBV6-1 and TRBJ1-2, with TRBD1 as a possible D gene (5 bases). The CDR3 totals 17 residues. In germline, CDR1 is MNHNS, CDR2 SASEGT. Trimming cost V 3 bases and J 3 bases, with 20 bases left between them. This CDR3 is CASSDLLLGRLDYGYTF. Written as DNA, the CDR3 is TGTGCCAGCAGTGACCTACTTTTGGGGCGGTTAGACTATGGCTACACCTTC.

In this sample, this clone turned up a few times. V usage is TRBV2 and J usage is TRBJ2-1, with TRBD2 matching over 13 bases. This CDR3 comprises 15 residues. Germline assignment: CDR1 SNHLY and CDR2 FYNNEI. Trimming took 6 bases from V and 9 from J; bases not matched to a gene: 8. The CDR3: CASRSGLAGVGEQFF. DNA of the CDR3: TGTGCCAGCAGGTCCGGACTAGCGGGAGTGGGTGAGCAGTTCTTC. The full variable domain, its missing parts supplied by reference TRBV2 and TRBJ2-1, is EPEVTQTPSHQVTQMGQEVILRCVPISNHLYFYWYRQILGQKVEFLVSFYNNEISEKSEIFDDQFSVERPDGSNFTLKIRSTKLEDSAMYFCASRSGLAGVGEQFFGPGTRLTVL.

V and J are TRBV11-2 and TRBJ2-1, with 7 bases that match TRBD2. Germline V gives CDR1 SGHAT, CDR2 FQNNGV. The length of the CDR3 is 14 residues. J gave up 5 bases and V 5 bases, and 6 bases lay outside the gene matches. The chain's CDR3 is CASSGVAGNNEQFF. The CDR3 nucleotides read TGTGCCAGCAGCGGTGTAGCGGGTAACAATGAGCAGTTCTTC.